This passage covers 24 T cell receptor beta chains from one sample sequenced in a study of shared clonotypes between healthy human individuals (dated by TCRdb to the early 2020s). Library generation was performed with the immunoSEQ multiplex PCR assay. The source is immuneACCESS, and TCRdb retained only in-frame sequences with V and J called. Part of the clones is not carried over; for the studies checked, unresolved V genes explain less than half of this, and the remainder is unexplained. The sample profile shows 2 million to 2.5 million clones; 95% of them were found once. The leading ten clones occupy less than 0.15% of the sample. Sequenced material: naive CD4+ T cells sorted from blood. The cell subset or site label on this specimen signifies: CD45RA+ positively selected. Source of these receptors: a man between 18 and 29 years old in good health.

V usage is TRBV5-1 and J usage is TRBJ2-1; 9 positions agree with TRBD2. Unmatched junction bases numbered 8, after V lost 2 bases and J lost 8 bases. The CDR3 consists of 15 residues. The germline gives CDR1 SGHRS, CDR2 YFSETQ. The CDR3 here is CASSFSGGSRDEQFF. The CDR3 nucleotides read TGCGCCAGCAGCTTTAGCGGGGGCTCACGGGATGAGCAGTTCTTC.

This rearrangement joins TRBV2 to TRBJ2-7, with TRBD1 as a possible D gene (6 bases). Germline-derived CDR1 and CDR2 are SNHLY and FYNNEI. This CDR3 spans 14 amino acids. Trimming shortened V by 5 bases and J by 3 bases, and 14 bases separated the two germline ends. Written as DNA, the CDR3 is TGTGCCAGCAGTACGTGGGGGCGAGTCTACGAGCAGTACTTC. It is translated as CASSTWGRVYEQYF.

The chain is built from TRBV28 and TRBJ1-2; 10 nucleotides match TRBD1. In germline, CDR1 is MDHEN, CDR2 SYDVKM. The CDR3 is made up of 15 amino acids. V was pared by 6 bases and J by 1 base, with 5 bases of the junction left unmatched. This CDR3 reads CASSETGGSNYGYTF. CDR3 nucleotides: TGTGCCAGCAGCGAGACAGGGGGCAGTAACTATGGCTACACCTTC.

V gene TRBV5-1 combines with J gene TRBJ2-4; a weak D match, TRBD1 (6 bases). Germline-derived CDR1 and CDR2 are SGHRS and YFSETQ. The V end was cut by 4 bases, the J end by 6 bases, with 17 bases between. CDR3 length equals 15 residues. The CDR3 loop reads CASSPPAGEINIQYF. CDR3 nucleotide sequence: TGCGCCAGCAGCCCTCCGGCAGGGGAAATAAACATTCAGTACTTC.

In regard to this clone: This specimen includes other DNA sequences encoding the same CDR3. The CDR3 here is CASSQDLWREQFF. CDR3 sequence (DNA): TGCGCCAGCAGCCAAGATCTTTGGCGTGAGCAGTTCTTC. V is TRBV4-1 and J is TRBJ2-1; no reliable D call. Per the germline V gene, CDR1 is MGHRA and CDR2 is YSYEKL. Trimming removed 0 bases from V and 9 bases from J, with 9 bases in between. The CDR3 totals 13 residues.

J is TRBJ2-3 and V is TRBV7-9; the D gene is possibly TRBD1 (6 bases). The CDR3 contains 17 residues. V was pared by 5 bases and J by 0 bases, with 18 bases between. Germline CDR1 is SEHNR and CDR2 is FQNEAQ (reference sequence). CDR3 amino acids: CASSALQQGYSTDTQYF. For the CDR3, the DNA is TGTGCCAGCAGCGCACTACAACAGGGCTATAGCACAGATACGCAGTATTTT.

This chain joins TRBV9 and TRBJ2-7; 11 bases match TRBD1. This CDR3 region has 16 residues. The germline gives CDR1 SGDLS, CDR2 YYNGEE. Trimming took 4 bases from V and 0 from J; bases not matched to a gene: 6. The CDR3 nucleotides read TGTGCCAGCAGCCCAGGACAGGGGGCGTACTCCTACGAGCAGTACTTC. Translation gives CASSPGQGAYSYEQYF.

CDR3 sequence: CASSCLGGQFF. The CDR3 coding sequence is TGTGCCAGCAGCTGCCTTGGGGGGCAGTTCTTC. V is TRBV5-4 and J is TRBJ2-1; TRBD1 or TRBD2 may be the D gene (5 bases each). Germline V gene sequence: CDR1 SGHNT, CDR2 YYREEE (reference sequence). The V gene lost 3 bases and the J gene lost 12 bases, with 10 bases spanning the gap. This CDR3 spans 11 amino acids.

This chain joins TRBV29-1 and TRBJ2-7; possible D gene TRBD2, 6 bases. V was shortened by 0 bases and J by 4 bases, with 10 bases between the two germline ends. This CDR3 has 13 amino acids. Germline values: CDR1 SQVTM, CDR2 ANQGSEA. CDR3 residues: CSVEDPGGYEQYF. In DNA, the CDR3 is TGCAGCGTTGAAGACCCAGGAGGGTACGAGCAGTACTTC.

The chain recombines TRBV5-1 with TRBJ2-5; D is unclear. The length of the CDR3 is 11 residues. Trimming took 0 bases from V and 11 from J, leaving 8 bases between them. CDR1 SGHRS and CDR2 YFSETQ come from the germline V gene. The CDR3 nucleotides are TGCGCCAGCAGCTTGGCCGGAGCGCAGTACTTC. It is translated as CASSLAGAQYF.

This clone occurred once. The same CDR3 arises from other DNA sequences in this sample as well. The chain carries TRBV6-1 and TRBJ2-7; 7 nucleotides agree with TRBD1. The CDR3 length is 14 residues. Germline CDR1 reads MNHNS; CDR2 reads SASEGT. V dropped 4 bases and J dropped 2; count of bases not matched to a gene: 5. CDR3 sequence (DNA): TGTGCCAGCAGTGTGACAGGGAACACCTACGAGCAGTACTTC. Translation gives CASSVTGNTYEQYF.

The V gene is TRBV5-1, the J gene TRBJ2-1; 9 bases agree with TRBD2. V lost 1 base to trimming and J lost 1 base; unmatched junction nucleotides: 3. Germline values: CDR1 SGHRS, CDR2 YFSETQ. The CDR3 is made up of 16 amino acids. The CDR3 reads CASSLMRGGSYNEQFF. The CDR3 DNA sequence: TGCGCCAGCAGCTTGATGCGGGGGGGATCCTACAATGAGCAGTTCTTC.

This chain connects TRBV25-1 to TRBJ2-4; TRBD1 matches at 9 bases. With 5 bases clipped from V and 6 bases from J, the junction kept 17 bases outside the gene matches. This CDR3 contains 18 residues. Germline CDR1 reads MGHDK; CDR2 reads SYGVNS. The DNA for the CDR3 is TGTGCCAGCAGTCCTTCTCCTCCGGGACAGGGAATCCGAAACATTCAGTACTTC. Translation: CASSPSPPGQGIRNIQYF.

This clone appeared once. The chain links TRBV6-4 to TRBJ2-7, with D uncertain. V shed 4 bases and J shed 5 bases, with 15 bases lying between them. Germline CDR1 is MRHNA and CDR2 is SNTAGT. There are 14 residues in the CDR3. The CDR3 nucleotides are TGTGCCAGCAGTGTCGAGGCAGGTAGCAACGAGCAGTACTTC. It is translated as CASSVEAGSNEQYF.

J is TRBJ2-5 and V is TRBV25-1, with a tentative D call TRBD1 (6 bases). The CDR3 consists of 13 residues. From germline, CDR1 is MGHDK and CDR2 SYGVNS. V lost 3 bases, J lost 5 bases, and 10 bases lay in between. CDR3 sequence reads: CASSDPGVETQYF. CDR3 DNA sequence: TGTGCCAGCAGTGACCCAGGGGTGGAGACCCAGTACTTC.

The V and J genes are TRBV30 and TRBJ2-7, with 12 bases matching TRBD2. V gave up 2 bases and J gave up 6 bases; unmatched junction bases: 11. The CDR3 loop spans 16 amino acids. Germline-derived CDR1 and CDR2 are GTSNPN and SVGIG (reference sequence). The CDR3 nucleotides are TGTGCCTGGAGTCCCTCTAGGACTAGCGGGACGGGCGAGCAGTACTTC. Translated: CAWSPSRTSGTGEQYF.

A remark on this clone: Other DNA sequences in this sample translate to the same CDR3. The J gene is TRBJ2-3, the V gene TRBV18, with 10 bases matching TRBD2. The CDR3 covers 15 residues. CDR1 and CDR2 from the germline V gene are KGHSH and LQKENI. J lost 1 base, V lost 5 bases, and 3 bases had no gene match. This CDR3 reads CASSTSGGGTDTQYF. In DNA form, the CDR3 reads TGTGCCAGCTCAACGAGCGGGGGGGGCACAGATACGCAGTATTTT.

This chain connects TRBV19 to TRBJ1-4; D is ambiguous. V lost 6 bases to trimming and J lost 4 bases, with 9 bases between them. The CDR3 contains 13 residues. Germline V lookup: CDR1 LNHDA, CDR2 SQIVND (reference sequence). The chain's CDR3 is CASSQNSNEKLFF. In nucleotides, the CDR3 is TGTGCCAGTAGCCAGAACAGTAATGAAAAACTGTTTTTT.

This chain connects TRBV5-6 to TRBJ2-5; possible D gene TRBD2, 5 bases. CDR3 size: 15 residues. Germline lookup yields CDR1 SGHDT and CDR2 YYEEEE. V dropped 1 base and J dropped 4 bases, with 14 bases sitting between them. The CDR3 DNA reads as TGTGCCAGCAGCTTGTGGGGAGCTGGGGTAGAGACCCAGTACTTC. This codes for CASSLWGAGVETQYF.

This chain joins TRBV4-3 and TRBJ1-6, with 7 bases fitting TRBD1. Germline CDR1 is LGHNA and CDR2 is YSLEER. J was trimmed by 6 bases and V by 1 base; bases with no gene match: 3. This CDR3 has 15 residues. The CDR3 region is CASSQAGTANSPLHF. In DNA form, the CDR3 reads TGCGCCAGCAGCCAAGCCGGGACAGCTAATTCACCCCTCCACTTT.

This clone was counted a single time. V usage is TRBV6-6 and J usage is TRBJ1-3; 7 bases match TRBD1. Per germline, CDR1 MNHNY and CDR2 SVGAGI (reference sequence). The CDR3 totals 15 residues. After removal of 6 bases from V and 3 bases from J, the junction contained 8 bases not matched to a gene. The CDR3: CASRLDRVGGNTIYF. CDR3 DNA sequence: TGTGCCAGCAGATTAGACAGGGTCGGTGGAAACACCATATATTTT.

V usage is TRBV28 and J usage is TRBJ1-2, with D possibly being TRBD1 (5 bases). This CDR3 is built from 15 residues. Trimming left V 5 bases short and J 1 base short, with 14 bases between. The germline CDR1 and CDR2 sequences are MDHEN and SYDVKM. The DNA for the CDR3 is TGTGCCAGCAGTATTCCGGGACTCCATAACTATGGCTACACCTTC. Translated, it gives CASSIPGLHNYGYTF.

V and J are TRBV28 and TRBJ1-2, with D unresolved. Deletions cut 6 bases from V and 7 bases from J, with 9 bases between. The CDR3 is 11 amino acids. Germline CDR1 MDHEN, CDR2 SYDVKM. The CDR3 DNA is TGTGCCAGCAGGGAATCTGGTGGCTACACCTTC. It codes for CASRESGGYTF.

The chain recombines TRBV11-2 with TRBJ2-3; D may be TRBD2 (6 bases). CDR1 SGHAT and CDR2 FQNNGV come from the germline V gene. The CDR3 has 15 residues. V lost 0 bases and J 3 bases, leaving 10 bases between the germline ends. The DNA of the CDR3 is TGTGCCAGCAGCTTAGACCCCGGGGGAACAGATACGCAGTATTTT. Amino acid sequence: CASSLDPGGTDTQYF.